This T cell receptor beta chain derives from a study of tumor-infiltrating lymphocytes in primary liver carcinoma. Background on the study: Productive TCRbeta reads per sample were roughly 3.5 to 7.5 million, not differing by tissue. Findings and caveats of the study: Tumor region pairs overlapped more than did tumor-adjacent and tumor-blood pairs.

Germline DNA was also extracted, while the blood RNA originated from unsorted whole blood. Chronic HBV infection, untreated so far, was present in the patients. The CDR3 consists of 15 residues. CDR1 and CDR2 (germline): MGHRA, YSYEKL. Comment on this clonotype: The antigen remains unidentified. A much larger clone is a single base away; this may be a read error.

The researchers produced TCR beta cDNA from 450 to 600 ng total RNA with a constant-region primer. For TCR beta, libraries were produced by three nested multiplex PCR rounds using slightly modified ARM-PCR. TRBV1-TRBV30 forward primers and a C-beta reverse primer were used in the first two PCR rounds, which each ran for around 10 cycles. Each CDR3 protein is one row after TCRdb ran MiXCR on the multiplex PCR reads. Among roughly 330,000 distinct CDR3 sequences listed, less than 75% were seen once. The J gene is TRBJ2-2, the V gene TRBV4-1; 10 bases are shared with TRBD1. This receptor was identified in a man aged 40-49 years with primary liver carcinoma and hepatitis B virus infection. Specimen: peripheral blood. The CDR3 DNA follows: TGCGCCAGCAGTGGACAGGGGGGCTACACCAGGGAGCTGTTTTTT. This gives the protein CASSGQGGYTRELFF.